This entry is about one TCR beta chain. Its target antigen remains unknown. No qualities accompany the bases; no much larger clone lies one base away. The source of the sample is a study of T cell changes during pregnancy in multiple sclerosis (dated by TCRdb to between 2018 and 2021). At the level of the whole study: In women with multiple sclerosis, the researchers looked at how the T cell repertoire shifted as pregnancy progressed.

Library creation used the immunoSEQ multiplex PCR assay. This is the immuneACCESS table as TCRdb keeps it, with only in-frame sequences that have V and J called. A part of the clones is gone; compared with another copy, unresolved V genes explain less than half, and the rest is unexplained. In this sample the table shows some 80,000 clones, approximately 88% of which occur a single time. The leading ten clones occupy roughly 0.9% of the sample. Material: peripheral blood, obtained in the first trimester of pregnancy. This sequence was found in a female donor in good health, enrolled as a control in a pregnancy study.

The CDR3 region has the sequence CASSLSQKNTEAFF. At the DNA level, the sequence is TGCGCCAGCAGCTTATCACAGAAGAACACTGAAGCTTTCTTT. The V and J genes are TRBV5-1 and TRBJ1-1, with the identity of the D gene unclear. CDR1 is given as SGHRS and CDR2 as YFSETQ, both from the germline V gene. Trimming takes 2 bases from V and 1 base from J, and the germline ends sit 9 bases apart. The CDR3 contains 14 residues, cysteine and phenylalanine counted. The read is trimmed to its CDR3 DNA, 42 bases read in frame from base 1.